This TCR beta chain derives from a study of T cells after yellow fever vaccination. Study-wide points: Of the clonotypes, a small share occurred in both CD4 and CD8 compartments. Subsequent to the booster, the majority of primary-vaccination clones reappeared (around 96% CD4, 80% to 90% CD8). A weaker secondary response peaked on day 5, the primary on day 15.

This CDR3 is 13 amino acids long. Germline CDR1 and CDR2: ENHRY and SYGVKD. V shed 7 bases and J shed 4 bases, with 14 bases lying between them. 5'RACE template switching produced TCR cDNA carrying a universal primer site and UMIs. TCRdb used MiXCR to reprocess the 5' RACE reads, holding one entry per CDR3 protein. The sample contains around 300,000 distinct CDR3 sequences, about 4% of which appear only once. Worth noting for this clonotype: Its antigen remains unidentified.

Material: PBMCs, obtained 5 days after the yellow fever booster vaccination. The rearrangement joins TRBV10-3 to TRBJ2-7, with D perhaps matching TRBD1 or TRBD2 (5 bases each). The sequence derives from a man between 18 and 29 years old who received the YFV17D yellow fever vaccine. CDR3 sequence reads: CAITGAGTYEQYF. In DNA form, the CDR3 reads TGTGCCATCACCGGGGCAGGGACGTACGAGCAGTACTTC.